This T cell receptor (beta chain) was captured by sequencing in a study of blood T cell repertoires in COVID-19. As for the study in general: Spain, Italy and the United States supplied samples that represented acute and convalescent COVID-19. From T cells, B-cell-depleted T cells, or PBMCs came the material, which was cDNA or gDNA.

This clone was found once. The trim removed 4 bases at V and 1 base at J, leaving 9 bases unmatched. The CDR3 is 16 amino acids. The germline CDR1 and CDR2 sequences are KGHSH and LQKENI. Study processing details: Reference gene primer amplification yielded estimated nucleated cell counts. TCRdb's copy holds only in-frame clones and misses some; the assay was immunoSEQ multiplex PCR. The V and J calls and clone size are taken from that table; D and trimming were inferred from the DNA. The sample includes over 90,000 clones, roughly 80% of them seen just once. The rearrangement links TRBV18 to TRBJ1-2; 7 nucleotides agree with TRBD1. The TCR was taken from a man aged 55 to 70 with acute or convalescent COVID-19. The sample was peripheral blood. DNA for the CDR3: TGTGCCAGCTCACTGGACAGGAAGGGGGATAACTATGGCTACACCTTC. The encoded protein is CASSLDRKGDNYGYTF.